This T cell receptor (beta chain) was identified during a study of OX40 agonist ivuxolimab in advanced cancers. Study at large: With ivuxolimab, an agonistic anti-OX40 (CD134) antibody, patients were treated. Aged about 20 to 85 with a mean of about 63 years, they were around 83% male.

Overall study findings and caveats: By week 6 at 0.1 to 3.0 mg/kg, blood CD4+ and CD8+ T cells had expanded clonally. On average, CD8+ T cells showed a greater number of expanded clones than CD4+.

CDR3 size: 16 residues. Germline V gene data show CDR1 as SNHLY and CDR2 as FYNNEI. V was cut by 3 bases and J by 0 bases, with 9 bases left in between. This table comes from immunoSEQ multiplex PCR, and its TCRdb copy is limited to in-frame clones, with some not included. This sample carries over 55,000 clones, 83% of them seen once, and the ten largest clones take 0.7%. Only a few counts were recorded for this clone. Its antigen is undetermined. The chain couples TRBV2 to TRBJ1-6; D unresolved. This sequence was found in an adult with an advanced solid tumor such as melanoma, head and neck, liver or kidney cancer. The sequenced sample was CD4+ or CD8+ T cells sorted from blood, obtained in a trial of the OX40 agonist ivuxolimab. The CDR3 loop reads CASSEEGSSYNSPLHF. CDR3 nucleotides: TGTGCCAGCAGTGAGGAGGGAAGCTCCTATAATTCACCCCTCCACTTT.